Following are 11 T cell receptor beta chains from one sample sequenced in a study of cytomegalovirus exposure and HLA in healthy donors. Primers for the PCR totalled 60 Vbeta and 13 Jbeta. Sequenced by immunoSEQ multiplex PCR; TCRdb stores in-frame clones only, minus some. Among around 150,000 clones listed, 68% were seen once. The sequencing input was PBMCs. The receptor set was obtained from a man between 50 and 59 years old in good health and CMV-seronegative.

The chain uses TRBV27 and TRBJ1-3; maybe TRBD1 (5 bases). V lost 1 base and J lost 4, with 17 bases in between. Germline lookup yields CDR1 MNHEY and CDR2 SMNVEV (reference sequence). The CDR3 spans 17 residues. CDR3 coding DNA: TGTGCCAGCAGTTTATTGGGGCCTTACGGGCACGGAAACACCATATATTTT. As protein: CASSLLGPYGHGNTIYF.

This clone has just a few counts. The V call is TRBV9, the J call TRBJ2-7; possibly TRBD1 for D (5 bases). Germline V gene lookup returns CDR1 SGDLS and CDR2 YYNGEE. The CDR3 extends over 17 amino acids. Trimming left V 0 bases short and J 4 bases short, with 20 bases between. CDR3 region: CASSVGHWGQGSYEQYF. Here the CDR3 DNA reads TGTGCCAGCAGCGTAGGGCATTGGGGTCAGGGTAGTTACGAGCAGTACTTC.

This clone was counted a few times. The chain combines TRBV29-1 with TRBJ1-2; D unclear. The CDR3 covers 12 residues. V lost 3 bases and J 8 bases, leaving 13 bases between the germline ends. Germline V gene lookup returns CDR1 SQVTM and CDR2 ANQGSEA. This chain's CDR3 is CSVDGVLGGYTF. DNA for the CDR3: TGCAGCGTTGACGGGGTCCTTGGAGGCTACACCTTC.

This clone came up a few times. The chain employs TRBV19 and TRBJ2-7, with a tentative D call TRBD1 (5 bases). With 8 bases removed from V and 5 bases from J, the gap between germline ends came to 16 bases. Per the germline V gene, CDR1 is LNHDA and CDR2 is SQIVND (reference sequence). The CDR3 is 13 residues long. As DNA, the CDR3 is TGTGCCAGTTCAGGGAACCCTACCCACGAGCAGTACTTC. Its translation is CASSGNPTHEQYF.

This clone was counted a few times. The rearrangement uses TRBV7-6 and TRBJ2-7; weak D call: TRBD2 (5 bases). Germline V gene data show CDR1 as SGHVS and CDR2 as FNYEAQ. The CDR3 covers 15 residues. Trimming removed 5 bases from V and 2 bases from J, with 16 bases in between. The CDR3 region is CASSVRESMPYEQYF. The CDR3 DNA reads TGTGCCAGCAGCGTTAGGGAGTCTATGCCCTACGAGCAGTACTTC.

This clone occurred a few times. The rearrangement links TRBV7-2 to TRBJ2-7, with D tentatively TRBD1 (6 bases). The germline V and J ends were trimmed by 2 bases and 1 base, with 15 bases remaining between them. The CDR3 totals 16 residues. Germline CDR1 is SGHTA and CDR2 is FQGNSA. DNA of the CDR3: TGTGCCAGCAGCTTAAATCCCGGGACACCGTCCTACGAGCAGTACTTC. Its translation is CASSLNPGTPSYEQYF.

The J gene is TRBJ1-1, the V gene TRBV7-9; D is unclear. Germline V lookup: CDR1 SEHNR, CDR2 FQNEAQ (reference sequence). The CDR3 has 12 amino acids. Trimming took off 6 bases at V and 8 bases at J, with 13 bases between the two ends. The CDR3 coding sequence is TGTGCCAGCAGTAGCGGTACGGCAGAAGCTTTCTTT. Its protein is CASSSGTAEAFF.

The genes are TRBV16 and TRBJ2-2; 10 bases agree with TRBD1. This CDR3 comprises 16 residues. Per the germline V gene, CDR1 is KGHSY and CDR2 is FQNENV. V was pared by 4 bases and J by 6 bases, with 8 bases of the junction left unmatched. The CDR3 DNA follows: TGTGCCAGCAGCCGAAGGACAGGGGGTTCTGCCGGGGAGCTGTTTTTT. It specifies CASSRRTGGSAGELFF.

The CDR3 here is CASSPQGPPGEQYF. CDR3 in DNA: TGTGCCAGCAGTCCCCAGGGGCCCCCGGGGGAGCAGTACTTC. The gene calls are TRBV6-1 and TRBJ2-7; D might be TRBD1 (6 bases). This CDR3 contains 14 residues. Germline V gene lookup returns CDR1 MNHNS and CDR2 SASEGT. The V and J ends lost 5 bases and 7 bases respectively, with 18 bases between them.

The chain uses TRBV7-2 and TRBJ2-3; 7 nucleotides agree with TRBD2. The V gene end was trimmed by 2 bases and the J gene end by 5 bases; junction bases not matched to a gene: 10. The CDR3 covers 16 residues. CDR1 is SGHTA and CDR2 is FQGNSA in the germline V gene. The CDR3 nucleotides are TGTGCCAGCAGCTTAACTCGGGGGGATACGGGAGATACGCAGTATTTT. The encoded protein is CASSLTRGDTGDTQYF.

The V and J genes are TRBV5-4 and TRBJ2-6, with D unclear. The V gene lost 6 bases and the J gene lost 0 bases, with 7 bases spanning the gap. This CDR3 spans 14 amino acids. Germline values: CDR1 SGHNT, CDR2 YYREEE (reference sequence). CDR3 in DNA: TGTGCCAGCACCCGAGGCTCTGGGGCCAACGTCCTGACTTTC. This codes for CASTRGSGANVLTF. The whole variable domain, filled in from reference TRBV5-4 and TRBJ2-6, reads ETGVTQSPTHLIKTRGQQVTLRCSSQSGHNTVSWYQQALGQGPQFIFQYYREEENGRGNFPPRFSGLQFPNYSSELNVNALELDDSALYLCASTRGSGANVLTFGAGSRLTVL.